The 32 T cell receptor beta chains reported below all come from one sample, sequenced in a study of blood T cell repertoires in COVID-19. Using immunoSEQ multiplex PCR, the repertoire was profiled, and TCRdb retains in-frame clones only, with some absent. Here the sample spans around 30,000 clones, about 90% being singletons. Sequencing was done on a sample of peripheral blood. The receptors here all came from a man older than 75 with acute or convalescent COVID-19.

This clone was observed a single time. The chain uses TRBV18 and TRBJ2-1; the match to TRBD2 covers 8 bases. V lost 3 bases and J lost 2; bases outside the gene matches: 3. Germline V gives CDR1 KGHSH, CDR2 LQKENI. This CDR3 region has 15 residues. CDR3 residues: CASSPPGLAYNEQFF. DNA of the CDR3: TGTGCCAGCTCACCTCCGGGACTAGCCTACAATGAGCAGTTCTTC.

The chain combines TRBV19 with TRBJ1-5; D uncertain. This CDR3 region has 14 residues. In germline, CDR1 is LNHDA, CDR2 SQIVND (reference sequence). V was pared by 1 base and J by 7 bases, with 11 bases between. The CDR3 sequence: CASSIGGGGQPQHF. Written as DNA, the CDR3 is TGTGCCAGTAGTATAGGAGGAGGCGGCCAGCCCCAGCATTTT.

The chain combines TRBV21-1 with TRBJ2-3; no check of the table's D call, TRBD2, against the DNA was made. TRBV21-1 is deemed a pseudogene. This CDR3 spans 12 amino acids. The CDR3 nucleotides are TGTGCCAGCAGCATACCGGGGGATACGCAGTATTTT. Translating it yields CASSIPGDTQYF.

This rearrangement joins TRBV7-2 to TRBJ2-5, with D uncertain. This CDR3 comprises 14 residues. Trimming removed 2 bases at V and 0 bases at J, with 7 bases between. The germline V gene has CDR1 SGHTA and CDR2 FQGNSA. CDR3 amino acids: CASSLMLDQETQYF. As DNA, the CDR3 is TGTGCCAGCAGCTTAATGTTAGACCAAGAGACCCAGTACTTC.

The V and J genes are TRBV30 and TRBJ1-6, with 7 bases matching TRBD1. The CDR3 length is 12 residues. Germline V lookup: CDR1 GTSNPN, CDR2 SVGIG (reference sequence). V shed 5 bases and J 8 bases; nucleotides not matched to a gene: 3. The CDR3 nucleotides are TGTGCCTGGCAAACAGGGGATTCACCCCTCCACTTT. Protein sequence: CAWQTGDSPLHF.

CDR3 in amino acids: CASSLGRGETQYF. The CDR3 nucleotides read TGTGCCAGCAGCTTAGGGCGGGGAGAGACCCAGTACTTC. The V and J genes are TRBV7-3 and TRBJ2-5, with TRBD2 as a possible D gene (6 bases). Trimming removed 2 bases at V and 4 bases at J, with 8 bases between. The CDR3 spans 13 residues. The germline V gene encodes CDR1 SGHTA and CDR2 FQGTGA.

The chain recombines TRBV5-1 with TRBJ1-6; 9 positions agree with TRBD1. The CDR3 contains 15 residues. The V and J ends lost 1 base and 8 bases, in that order; junction bases with no gene match: 4. The V gene's germline CDR1 is SGHRS and CDR2 YFSETQ. For the CDR3, the DNA is TGCGCCAGCAGCTTGTCCGGACAGGGGTATTCACCCCTCCACTTT. Its translation is CASSLSGQGYSPLHF.

DNA for the CDR3: TGTGCCAGCAGCCCGACAGGGGCACGCCAGCCCCAGCATTTT. It encodes CASSPTGARQPQHF. The chain links TRBV3-1 (or the pseudogene TRBV3-2) to TRBJ1-5; 8 bases agree with TRBD1. This CDR3 region has 14 residues. Germline V CDR1 and CDR2: LGHDT, YNNKEL (reference sequence). After removal of 4 bases from V and 7 bases from J, the junction contained 6 bases not matched to a gene.

This chain joins TRBV11-2 and TRBJ1-1; 10 nucleotides match TRBD1. The CDR3 consists of 15 residues. V lost 5 bases, J lost 3 bases, and 6 bases stayed unmatched. Germline CDR1 is SGHAT and CDR2 is FQNNGV. The CDR3 coding sequence is TGTGCCAGCAGCCCGGACAGGGGGGGGTACACTGAAGCTTTCTTT. This encodes CASSPDRGGYTEAFF.

The rearrangement links TRBV28 to TRBJ1-4, with 9 bases lining up with TRBD1. Germline V gene sequence: CDR1 MDHEN, CDR2 SYDVKM. CDR3 size: 14 residues. J was trimmed by 4 bases and V by 3 bases; bases with no gene match: 0. The CDR3 DNA is TGTGCCAGCAGTTTGACAGGGGGTAATGAAAAACTGTTTTTT. Amino acids: CASSLTGGNEKLFF.

This chain links TRBV5-1 with TRBJ2-3; 10 bases map to TRBD2. The germline gives CDR1 SGHRS, CDR2 YFSETQ. The CDR3 totals 16 residues. J was trimmed by 5 bases and V by 0 bases; bases with no gene match: 6. The CDR3 loop reads CASSLGAGGLIDTQYF. The CDR3 DNA sequence: TGCGCCAGCAGCTTGGGAGCGGGGGGGCTGATAGATACGCAGTATTTT.

The CDR3 reads CASSSGGHTDTQYF. CDR3 nucleotides: TGTGCCAGCAGCTCCGGAGGTCACACAGATACGCAGTATTTT. This sequence joins TRBV7-6 and TRBJ2-3; D is perhaps TRBD2 (5 bases). The V end lost 4 bases, the J end lost 2 bases, and 10 bases lay between the germline ends. Germline loops: CDR1 SGHVS, CDR2 FNYEAQ. This CDR3 region has 14 residues. The whole variable domain, filled in from reference TRBV7-6 and TRBJ2-3, reads GAGVSQSPRYKVTKRGQDVALRCDPISGHVSLYWYRQALGQGPEFLTYFNYEAQQDKSGLPNDRFSAERPEGSISTLTIQRTEQRDSAMYRCASSSGGHTDTQYFGPGTRLTVL.

The chain employs TRBV30 and TRBJ2-7, with TRBD2 matching 9 bases. V dropped 2 bases and J dropped 7; count of bases not matched to a gene: 9. Per germline, CDR1 GTSNPN and CDR2 SVGIG (reference sequence). The CDR3 runs to 14 residues. DNA of the CDR3: TGTGCCTGGAGTAGAGGGCTAGCGGGGAGTGAGCAGTACTTC. It encodes CAWSRGLAGSEQYF.

This rearrangement joins TRBV7-9 to TRBJ2-7; 11 nucleotides agree with TRBD1. The CDR3 has 14 amino acids. The V and J ends lost 4 bases and 4 bases, in that order; junction bases with no gene match: 3. The V gene's germline CDR1 is SEHNR and CDR2 FQNEAQ (reference sequence). CDR3 sequence (DNA): TGTGCCAGCAGCTCGGGACAGGGGGGATACGAGCAGTACTTC. Encoded protein: CASSSGQGGYEQYF.

The chain has TRBV18 and TRBJ1-4, with TRBD1 matching 8 bases. Trimming removed 3 bases from V and 1 base from J; junction bases left unmatched: 13. The CDR3 runs 19 residues. CDR1 and CDR2 from the germline V gene are KGHSH and LQKENI. The CDR3 loop is CASSPNQLGQGGTNEKLFF. CDR3 nucleotide sequence: TGTGCCAGCTCACCCAACCAACTTGGACAGGGTGGAACTAATGAAAAACTGTTTTTT.

The V call is TRBV15, the J call TRBJ2-3; D possibly corresponds to TRBD1 (5 bases). CDR3 size: 18 residues. CDR1 LNHNV and CDR2 YYDKDF come from the germline V gene (reference sequence). V lost 2 bases and J 7 bases, leaving 25 bases between the germline ends. CDR3 nucleotides: TGTGCCACCAGCAGACCGTGGGGCAGGACGCTGAGGCAATATACGCAGTATTTT. It translates to CATSRPWGRTLRQYTQYF.

The V call is TRBV19, the J call TRBJ1-1, with TRBD1 matching 10 bases. Germline values: CDR1 LNHDA, CDR2 SQIVND (reference sequence). Trimming at V came to 5 bases and at J to 3 bases, leaving 6 bases not matched to a gene. There are 15 residues in the CDR3. The CDR3 DNA is TGTGCCAGTAGTGTGACAGGGGGCGCGGACACTGAAGCTTTCTTT. As protein: CASSVTGGADTEAFF.

This clone was seen only once. CDR3 DNA sequence: TGCGCCAGCAGCGCGGGACAGGGAGCAACTAATGAAAAACTGTTTTTT. This gives the protein CASSAGQGATNEKLFF. The chain links TRBV5-1 to TRBJ1-4, with 9 bases identical to TRBD1. The length of the CDR3 is 16 residues. The junction had 4 bases not matched to a gene; V was cut back by 4 bases and J by 0 bases. Germline CDR1 reads SGHRS; CDR2 reads YFSETQ.

This rearrangement joins TRBV2 to TRBJ1-5; TRBD1 is a possible D gene (6 bases). This CDR3 has 14 amino acids. Trimming stripped 5 bases from V and 2 bases from J, with 10 bases between. CDR1 and CDR2 (germline): SNHLY, FYNNEI. CDR3 loop: CASSRRGGNQPQHF. CDR3 DNA sequence: TGTGCCAGCAGTCGCAGGGGAGGCAATCAGCCCCAGCATTTT.

This clone was counted between two and nine times. The chain uses TRBV6-5 and TRBJ1-5; TRBD1 aligns across 7 bases. V trimming: 4 bases; J trimming: 4 bases; junction bases outside the gene matches: 10. Germline-derived CDR1 and CDR2 are MNHEY and SVGAGI. The CDR3 is 16 residues long. CDR3 region: CASSSHPGQFNQPQHF. The DNA of the CDR3 is TGTGCCAGCAGTTCGCATCCGGGACAGTTTAATCAGCCCCAGCATTTT.

Only one count was recorded for this clone. The chain recombines TRBV30 with TRBJ2-7; 9 bases map to TRBD1. CDR1 GTSNPN and CDR2 SVGIG come from the germline V gene (reference sequence). The CDR3 is 13 amino acids. J gave up 3 bases and V 2 bases, and 2 bases lay outside the gene matches. CDR3 bases: TGTGCCTGGAGTACGGGACAGGGCTACGAGCAGTACTTC. It encodes CAWSTGQGYEQYF.

V and J are TRBV7-9 and TRBJ1-1; 7 bases are shared with TRBD1. With 4 bases clipped from V and 1 base from J, the junction kept 6 bases outside the gene matches. Germline V lookup: CDR1 SEHNR, CDR2 FQNEAQ (reference sequence). The length of the CDR3 is 15 residues. CDR3 bases: TGTGCCAGCAGCTATCTACGACAGGGGAACACTGAAGCTTTCTTT. It yields the protein CASSYLRQGNTEAFF.

CDR3 in amino acids: CASSYSGQGGLEQYF. The CDR3 DNA is TGTGCCAGCAGTTACAGCGGGCAGGGGGGTCTCGAGCAGTACTTC. The chain has TRBV6-5 and TRBJ2-7; D is possibly TRBD1 (7 bases). Trimming stripped 2 bases from V and 6 bases from J, with 17 bases between. This CDR3 is built from 15 residues. Germline V gene sequence: CDR1 MNHEY, CDR2 SVGAGI.

The V call is TRBV28, the J call TRBJ2-7, with TRBD1 matching over 8 bases. This CDR3 is built from 15 residues. The trim removed 7 bases at V and 3 bases at J, leaving 11 bases unmatched. Germline V gives CDR1 MDHEN, CDR2 SYDVKM. CDR3 sequence reads: CASTAAGGIIYEQYF. The CDR3 DNA follows: TGTGCCAGCACGGCGGCAGGGGGCATCATCTACGAGCAGTACTTC.

The rearrangement joins TRBV5-6 to TRBJ1-3, with D tentatively TRBD1 (5 bases). Germline CDR1 and CDR2: SGHDT and YYEEEE. The CDR3 extends over 14 amino acids. Between the trimmed V and J ends, which lost 3 bases and 4 bases, there was a span of 11 bases. The CDR3 DNA is TGTGCCAGCAGCTATATAGCAGGGGGAAACACCATATATTTT. Translation: CASSYIAGGNTIYF.

The chain employs TRBV5-1 and TRBJ1-2; 8 nucleotides match TRBD1. CDR1 and CDR2 from the germline V gene are SGHRS and YFSETQ. The CDR3 spans 14 residues. After removal of 0 bases from V and 8 bases from J, the junction contained 6 bases not matched to a gene. CDR3 protein: CASSLEQGVRGYTF. The CDR3 nucleotides read TGCGCCAGCAGCTTGGAACAGGGGGTGAGGGGCTACACCTTC.

V is TRBV5-1 and J is TRBJ1-3; a weak D match, TRBD1 (6 bases). This CDR3 has 15 amino acids. CDR1 and CDR2 (germline): SGHRS, YFSETQ. Deletions cut 3 bases from V and 7 bases from J, with 17 bases between. The CDR3 DNA reads as TGCGCCAGCAGCTCCTCCGGCCAGGGGCGGAACACCATATATTTT. Translated, it gives CASSSSGQGRNTIYF.

The J gene is TRBJ1-5, the V gene TRBV30; TRBD1 matches 12 bases. The junction had 2 bases not matched to a gene; V was cut back by 5 bases and J by 6 bases. The CDR3 is 13 amino acids. Germline CDR1 reads GTSNPN; CDR2 reads SVGIG (reference sequence). CDR3 sequence: CAWGTGGTQPQHF. CDR3 sequence (DNA): TGTGCCTGGGGGACAGGGGGCACTCAGCCCCAGCATTTT.

J is TRBJ2-3 and V is TRBV6-1; D is perhaps TRBD1 (5 bases). V was clipped by 1 base and J by 2 bases, with 10 bases between them. The CDR3 extends over 15 amino acids. The germline gives CDR1 MNHNS, CDR2 SASEGT. CDR3 sequence (DNA): TGTGCCAGCAGTGAAGGGGGCAGAAACACAGATACGCAGTATTTT. It yields the protein CASSEGGRNTDTQYF.

This chain links TRBV7-9 with TRBJ1-6; a possible D gene is TRBD1 (6 bases). The CDR3 spans 15 residues. V was cut by 2 bases and J by 6 bases, with 11 bases left in between. The germline gives CDR1 SEHNR, CDR2 FQNEAQ (reference sequence). The CDR3 spells CASSLTRTVNSPLHF. Here the CDR3 DNA reads TGTGCCAGCAGCTTAACCCGGACAGTTAATTCACCCCTCCACTTT.

The V gene is TRBV7-9, the J gene TRBJ2-7; 7 bases match TRBD2. CDR3 length: 16 amino acids. V lost 5 bases to trimming and J lost 0 bases; unmatched junction nucleotides: 10. Germline CDR1 SEHNR, CDR2 FQNEAQ (reference sequence). The CDR3 region is CASSPAGLAASYEQYF. The CDR3 region has the DNA TGTGCCAGCAGCCCCGCGGGGCTAGCGGCCTCCTACGAGCAGTACTTC.

The chain has TRBV5-1 and TRBJ2-3, with D possibly matching TRBD1 (5 bases). The CDR3 covers 15 residues. The germline gives CDR1 SGHRS, CDR2 YFSETQ. V lost 6 bases and J lost 0, with 14 bases in between. CDR3 DNA sequence: TGCGCCAGCAAGATGGGGCCACTCAGCACAGATACGCAGTATTTT. Its translation: CASKMGPLSTDTQYF.